The T cell receptor (beta chain) under discussion was sequenced for a study of blood T cell repertoires in COVID-19. Profiled with immunoSEQ multiplex PCR; TCRdb holds only in-frame clones, not every one. The sample lists roughly 260,000 clones; roughly 86% were seen once. Germline lookup yields CDR1 MNHEY and CDR2 SMNVEV (reference sequence). V was shortened by 6 bases and J by 4 bases, with 16 bases between the two germline ends. This CDR3 region has 15 residues. This sequence was found in a man in his forties who had recovered from COVID-19. J is TRBJ2-1 and V is TRBV27; D ambiguous. The source material was peripheral blood. This chain's CDR3 is CASRYTMASYNEQFF. The CDR3 DNA reads TGTGCCAGCAGGTACACTATGGCCTCTTACAATGAGCAGTTCTTC.